Below are 21 T cell receptor beta chains sequenced from a single sample in a study of blood T cell repertoires in COVID-19. Sequencing used immunoSEQ multiplex PCR; TCRdb keeps in-frame clones, though not all of them. Of roughly 230,000 clones in the sample, around 83% were seen once. Sequencing was carried out using peripheral blood. Receptors were obtained from a middle-aged man with acute or convalescent COVID-19.

V is TRBV11-1 and J is TRBJ1-5; possibly TRBD1 for D (5 bases). The CDR3 runs to 14 residues. Germline assignment: CDR1 SGHAT and CDR2 FQDESV (reference sequence). V lost 1 base and J lost 2, with 6 bases in between. The CDR3 reads CASSLEGGNQPQHF. In DNA, the CDR3 is TGTGCCAGCAGCTTAGAAGGGGGCAATCAGCCCCAGCATTTT.

The rearrangement uses TRBV6-2 or TRBV6-3 and TRBJ1-6; no reliable D call. V shed 5 bases and J shed 6 bases, with 2 bases lying between them. The length of the CDR3 is 11 residues. Germline V gene data show CDR1 as MNHEY and CDR2 as SVGEGT. The CDR3, as DNA: TGTGCCAGCAGTCGTAATTCACCCCTCCACTTT. Translating gives CASSRNSPLHF.

This chain links TRBV7-2 with TRBJ2-7; possibly TRBD2 for D (5 bases). The germline CDR1 and CDR2 sequences are SGHTA and FQGNSA. This CDR3 contains 16 residues. The ends were cut back, 1 base at V and 1 base at J, with 14 bases in the middle. The CDR3 sequence is CASSLGTDAFSYEQYF. For the CDR3, the DNA is TGTGCCAGCAGCTTAGGGACTGACGCATTTTCCTACGAGCAGTACTTC.

The chain recombines TRBV9 with TRBJ2-5; 11 nucleotides match TRBD2. V gave up 5 bases and J gave up 4 bases; unmatched junction bases: 7. CDR1 is SGDLS, CDR2 YYNGEE, per germline. CDR3 length equals 15 residues. The CDR3 DNA follows: TGTGCCAGCAGTGGGAGGCTAGCGGGAGGAGAGACCCAGTACTTC. It specifies CASSGRLAGGETQYF.

The chain is built from TRBV19 and TRBJ1-5; D gene unclear. Trimming pared 1 base from V and 3 bases from J, leaving 7 bases between. Germline V gene data show CDR1 as LNHDA and CDR2 as SQIVND (reference sequence). CDR3 length: 14 amino acids. In DNA form, the CDR3 reads TGTGCCAGTAGTATAGCGCGAGACAATCAGCCCCAGCATTTT. Translation: CASSIARDNQPQHF.

This clone appeared a few times. This CDR3 is CASRGGRAPSYTF. The CDR3 nucleotides read TGTGCCAGCAGGGGGGGAAGGGCCCCTAGCTACACCTTC. The chain recombines TRBV28 with TRBJ1-2; D perhaps matches TRBD1 (5 bases). Germline assignment: CDR1 MDHEN and CDR2 SYDVKM. Trimming cost V 6 bases and J 9 bases, with 17 bases left between them. There are 13 residues in the CDR3.

DNA for the CDR3: TGTGCCAGCAGTGCGGGGGGCGCAGGTGGCTACACCTTC. It yields the protein CASSAGGAGGYTF. The V gene is TRBV6-4, the J gene TRBJ1-2, with D possibly being TRBD1 (6 bases). Between the trimmed V and J ends, which lost 4 bases and 7 bases, there was a span of 13 bases. Germline V lookup: CDR1 MRHNA, CDR2 SNTAGT. This CDR3 is 13 amino acids long.

The chain uses TRBV11-1 and TRBJ2-2, with D possibly being TRBD1 (6 bases). This CDR3 is 13 amino acids long. CDR1 is SGHAT, CDR2 FQDESV, per germline (reference sequence). V dropped 5 bases and J dropped 6 bases, with 10 bases sitting between them. Here the CDR3 reads CASSLSGAGELFF. For the CDR3, the DNA is TGTGCCAGCAGCCTATCAGGGGCCGGGGAGCTGTTTTTT. Using reference TRBV11-1 and TRBJ2-2 for the parts outside the CDR3, the full variable domain is EAEVAQSPRYKITEKSQAVAFWCDPISGHATLYWYRQILGQGPELLVQFQDESVVDDSQLPKDRFSAERLKGVDSTLKIQPAELGDSAMYLCASSLSGAGELFFGEGSRLTVL.

The chain employs TRBV5-1 and TRBJ1-4, with 7 bases aligning to TRBD1. The V gene's germline CDR1 is SGHRS and CDR2 YFSETQ. The CDR3 covers 16 residues. The junction had 11 bases not matched to a gene; V was cut back by 4 bases and J by 5 bases. The CDR3 loop reads CASSLGTVRRNEKLFF. CDR3 bases: TGCGCCAGCAGCCTTGGGACAGTGAGGAGGAATGAAAAACTGTTTTTT. The full variable domain, with the rest looked up from reference TRBV5-1 and TRBJ1-4, is KAGVTQTPRYLIKTRGQQVTLSCSPISGHRSVSWYQQTPGQGLQFLFEYFSETQRNKGNFPGRFSGRQFSNSRSEMNVSTLELGDSALYLCASSLGTVRRNEKLFFGSGTQLSVL.

This chain joins TRBV24-1 and TRBJ2-2, with 8 bases lining up with TRBD1. Germline CDR1 is KGHDR and CDR2 is SFDVKD. V shed 5 bases and J 2 bases; nucleotides not matched to a gene: 6. The CDR3 is 16 residues long. The CDR3 sequence: CATSASGTGNTGELFF. CDR3 DNA sequence: TGTGCCACCAGTGCCTCCGGGACAGGTAACACCGGGGAGCTGTTTTTT.

V usage is TRBV6-5 and J usage is TRBJ1-5; D unclear. The germline gives CDR1 MNHEY, CDR2 SVGAGI. Trimming pared 5 bases from V and 5 bases from J, leaving 13 bases between. This CDR3 spans 14 amino acids. CDR3 region: CASSRQPRDQPQHF. The CDR3, as DNA: TGTGCCAGCAGTCGACAACCTCGAGATCAGCCCCAGCATTTT.

The chain joins TRBV5-4 to TRBJ2-6, with D possibly TRBD1 on 6 matching bases. From germline, CDR1 is SGHNT and CDR2 YYREEE (reference sequence). V lost 4 bases, J lost 3 bases, and 17 bases lay in between. The CDR3 extends over 17 amino acids. The CDR3 loop reads CASSPPQGRDGANVLTF. In nucleotides, the CDR3 is TGTGCCAGCAGCCCCCCCCAGGGGCGAGATGGGGCCAACGTCCTGACTTTC.

This clone was counted a few times. V usage is TRBV24-1 and J usage is TRBJ1-3; D call uncertain. There are 15 residues in the CDR3. V lost 2 bases to trimming and J lost 2 bases, with 9 bases between them. Germline assignment: CDR1 KGHDR and CDR2 SFDVKD. Here the CDR3 reads CATSDSSDPGNTIYF. The CDR3 DNA reads as TGTGCCACCAGTGATTCAAGCGATCCTGGAAACACCATATATTTT.

This clone was counted only a few times. CDR3 DNA sequence: TGTGCCAGCTATAGGGACTCAACCTATGGCTACACCTTC. Translated: CASYRDSTYGYTF. J is TRBJ1-2 and V is TRBV6-5; TRBD1 is a possible D gene (5 bases). Trimming pared 8 bases from V and 4 bases from J, leaving 14 bases between. This CDR3 is built from 13 residues. Germline V gene lookup returns CDR1 MNHEY and CDR2 SVGAGI.

Concerning this clone itself: Other nucleotide sequences in the sample specify the same CDR3. The rearrangement links TRBV2 to TRBJ1-2; TRBD1 is a possible D gene (5 bases). Germline CDR1 SNHLY, CDR2 FYNNEI. Trimming left V 3 bases short and J 5 bases short, with 10 bases between. This CDR3 region has 13 residues. The CDR3 here is CASSEQGLYGYTF. The CDR3, as DNA: TGTGCCAGCAGTGAGCAGGGTTTGTATGGCTACACCTTC.

CDR3 in amino acids: CASTITERNTEAFF. Written as DNA, the CDR3 is TGTGCCAGCACCATAACCGAGCGGAACACTGAAGCTTTCTTT. V and J are TRBV28 and TRBJ1-1, with D unclear. With 7 bases removed from V and 1 base from J, the gap between germline ends came to 13 bases. CDR1 and CDR2 (germline): MDHEN, SYDVKM. The CDR3 totals 14 residues.

Turning to this clone: The sample contains more than one DNA sequence encoding this CDR3. The gene calls are TRBV4-3 and TRBJ1-1, with D possibly TRBD1 on 5 matching bases. The CDR3 length is 15 residues. The V end was cut by 0 bases, the J end by 4 bases, with 12 bases between. Germline V lookup: CDR1 LGHNA, CDR2 YSLEER. For the CDR3, the DNA is TGCGCCAGCAGCCAAGATCGCTCCGGGGGCACTGAAGCTTTCTTT. Its translation is CASSQDRSGGTEAFF.

The V call is TRBV5-1, the J call TRBJ2-3, with TRBD1 as a possible D gene (6 bases). V dropped 5 bases and J dropped 2 bases, with 12 bases sitting between them. Germline V gives CDR1 SGHRS, CDR2 YFSETQ. The CDR3 covers 14 residues. DNA for the CDR3: TGCGCCAGCAGGACGGGACAAGTCACAGATACGCAGTATTTT. It specifies CASRTGQVTDTQYF.

The chain is built from TRBV2 and TRBJ1-2; D perhaps matches TRBD1 (5 bases). Germline V gene data show CDR1 as SNHLY and CDR2 as FYNNEI. V lost 2 bases to trimming and J lost 4 bases, with 26 bases between them. The CDR3 has 19 residues. The CDR3, as DNA: TGTGCCAGCAGTGAATTCGGACTATTCATCGTGGGGGTGTTCTATGGCTACACCTTC. It translates to CASSEFGLFIVGVFYGYTF.

The chain combines TRBV7-6 with TRBJ2-5, with 9 bases matching TRBD2. The CDR3 is 15 amino acids. Germline V gene data show CDR1 as SGHVS and CDR2 as FNYEAQ. V was pared by 3 bases and J by 2 bases, with 4 bases of the junction left unmatched. The CDR3: CASSFAGGSQETQYF. CDR3 in DNA: TGTGCCAGCAGCTTCGCGGGGGGGTCTCAAGAGACCCAGTACTTC. Combining the CDR3 with reference TRBV7-6 and TRBJ2-5 gives the whole variable domain GAGVSQSPRYKVTKRGQDVALRCDPISGHVSLYWYRQALGQGPEFLTYFNYEAQQDKSGLPNDRFSAERPEGSISTLTIQRTEQRDSAMYRCASSFAGGSQETQYFGPGTRLLVL.

The gene calls are TRBV6-5 and TRBJ1-1; possible D gene TRBD1, 5 bases. The germline V gene encodes CDR1 MNHEY and CDR2 SVGAGI. The V and J ends lost 8 bases and 2 bases respectively, with 9 bases between them. CDR3 length: 12 amino acids. The CDR3: CASWRGNTEAFF. The CDR3 coding sequence is TGTGCCAGCTGGAGGGGTAACACTGAAGCTTTCTTT.